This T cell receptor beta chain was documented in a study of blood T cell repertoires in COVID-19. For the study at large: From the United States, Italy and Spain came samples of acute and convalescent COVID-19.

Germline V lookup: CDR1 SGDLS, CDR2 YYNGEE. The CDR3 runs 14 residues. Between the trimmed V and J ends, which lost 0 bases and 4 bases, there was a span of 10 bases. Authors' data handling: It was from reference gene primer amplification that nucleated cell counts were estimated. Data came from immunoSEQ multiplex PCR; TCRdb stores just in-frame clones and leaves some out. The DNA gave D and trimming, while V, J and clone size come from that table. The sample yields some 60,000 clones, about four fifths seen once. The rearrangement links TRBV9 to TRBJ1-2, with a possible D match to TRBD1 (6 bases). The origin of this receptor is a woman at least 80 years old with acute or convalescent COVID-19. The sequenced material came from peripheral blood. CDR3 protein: CASSVDGGPYGYTF. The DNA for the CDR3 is TGTGCCAGCAGCGTAGATGGGGGCCCCTATGGCTACACCTTC.